This T cell receptor beta chain stems from a study of OX40 agonist ivuxolimab in advanced cancers. For context, the study as a whole: Ivuxolimab, which targeted the costimulatory receptor OX40 (CD134), was an agonistic, fully human IgG2 monoclonal antibody. Patients were allowed to have had prior anti-PD-1, anti-PD-L1 or anti-CTLA-4 therapy, and approximately 40% of the dose-escalation patients had previously received checkpoint inhibitors. Intravenous ivuxolimab was administered to patients every 2 weeks at six dose levels: 0.01, 0.1, 0.3, 1.5, 3 and 10 mg/kg. Of the 50 or so patients in dose escalation, around 19 had hepatocellular carcinoma, some 15 had melanoma, 9 had renal cell carcinoma and 9 had head and neck cancer. The dose-escalation cohort was approximately 83% male with a mean age of around 62 years, ranging from roughly 23 to 80. The point of sequencing TCRbeta in the periphery was to test whether ivuxolimab changed TCR sequence diversity and drove clonal T-cell expansion. Three dose-escalation patients achieved partial responses, one with hepatocellular carcinoma and two with cutaneous melanoma. The paper describes the monotherapy dose-escalation part (N ≈ 52 patients) of the phase I trial of ivuxolimab. Broader findings and caveats from the paper: After ivuxolimab, expanded clones were on average more numerous among CD8+ T cells than among CD4+ T cells. Low levels of normalized T-cell clonal expansion were also seen in some patients who did not respond. At doses of 0.1 to 3.0 mg/kg, clonal expansion of both CD4+ and CD8+ T cells in blood was seen between baseline and week 6. In the 0.1-3.0 mg/kg groups, partial responders had among the lowest normalized peripheral clonal expansion, particularly in CD8+ T cells. Which antigens the clonally expanded peripheral T cells were specific for was not determined.

Genomic DNA was isolated from the sorted cells so that the TCRbeta CDR3 region could be sequenced. The immunoSEQ Assay was used for sequencing of TCRbeta CDR3 regions. This is the immuneACCESS table as TCRdb keeps it, with only in-frame sequences that have V and J called. A part of the clones is gone; compared with another copy, unresolved V genes explain less than half, and the rest is unexplained. This sample gives 50,000 to 65,000 clones in total; around 90% of them show up just once. The top ten clones comprise approximately 8.3% of the sample. V is shortened by 7 bases, J by 4 bases, and the region joining them spans 11 bases. The CDR3 runs 12 amino acids, cysteine and phenylalanine included. Of the read, only the CDR3 DNA is kept; its 36 bases are in frame from base 1. The germline V gene sets CDR1 to MDHEN and CDR2 to SYDVKM. Patients with autoimmune disease history or receiving systemic immunosuppression were excluded from the trial. Peripheral blood for TCR sequencing was collected from all dose cohorts at baseline, on cycle 4 day 1, and on cycle 7 day 1. The samples were drawn from a first-in-human, open-label, multicenter phase I dose-escalation trial of ivuxolimab. Adults with locally advanced or metastatic melanoma, renal cell carcinoma, hepatocellular carcinoma or head and neck squamous cell carcinoma were enrolled in the trial. Before TCR sequencing, CD4+ T cells and CD8+ T cells from peripheral blood were sorted into separate populations.

With regard to this clone: Its recognized antigen is unknown. No qualities accompany the bases; no much larger clone lies one base away.

The receptor comes from an adult with an advanced solid tumor such as melanoma, head and neck, liver or kidney cancer. This sample comprised CD4+ or CD8+ T cells sorted from blood, obtained in a trial of the OX40 agonist ivuxolimab. Recombination connected TRBV28 to TRBJ2-7; no confident D gene assignment can be made. The CDR3 amino acid sequence is: CASISKGYEQYF. The nucleotide sequence is TGTGCCAGCATTTCTAAAGGTTACGAGCAGTACTTC.